These T cell receptor beta chains were read from a single sample in a study of shared clonotypes between healthy human individuals. Here immunoSEQ multiplex PCR was the method, and the copy in TCRdb shows in-frame clones only, minus some. The sample records approximately 1,500,000 clones, about 98% being singletons. The sample consisted of naive CD4+ T cells sorted from blood. The receptors were sampled from a man under 40 in good health. The CDR3 runs from the conserved cysteine through the conserved F or W. D genes are given only for firm matches. Size tells how often a clone was seen (once, few, many) or the class of an expanded clone, and some rows leave it out.

>.|TRBD2|TRBJ2-1|TRBV25-1
TGTGCCAGCAGTGAATATGGGGCGGGGGGCAATGAGCAGTTCTTC
CASSEYGAGGNEQFF
>.|TRBD2|TRBJ2-7|TRBV7-8
TGTGCCAGCAGCTTTGGACTAGCGGGAGGAAGCTCCTACGAGCAGTACTTC
CASSFGLAGGSSYEQYF
>.|.|TRBJ2-3|TRBV7-9
TGTGCCAGCAGCCCGGGTCAATCCACAGATACGCAGTATTTT
CASSPGQSTDTQYF
>.|.|TRBJ2-5|TRBV10-1
TGCGCCAGCAGTGAGTACAGAGGGGAGACCCAGTACTTC
CASSEYRGETQYF
>.|TRBD2|TRBJ2-1|TRBV2
TGTGCCAGCACCGAGGGGCGGGAGGGCCGTAGTGAGCAGTTCTTC
CASTEGREGRSEQFF
>.|.|TRBJ1-2|TRBV28
TGTGCCAGCAGTTCGACGAATTGGTTCGGAGGCTACACCTTC
CASSSTNWFGGYTF
>.|TRBD2|TRBJ2-1|TRBV6-4
TGTGCCAGCAGTTCCCAACCGGGAGGTGACAATGAGCAGTTCTTC
CASSSQPGGDNEQFF
>.|.|TRBJ2-3|TRBV7-2
TGTGCCAGCAGCCCGTTAGGACCAGATACGCAGTATTTT
CASSPLGPDTQYF
>.|.|TRBJ2-3|TRBV18
TGTGCCAGCTCACCAGGCAAATCCCCCACAGATACGCAGTATTTT
CASSPGKSPTDTQYF
>.|.|TRBJ1-5|TRBV11-3
TGTGCCAGCAGCTTTGAGTTGTCAGGGCCCCAGCATTTT
CASSFELSGPQHF
>.|TRBD2|TRBJ2-3|TRBV14
TGTGCCAGCAGCCCTAGCGGGATTGGCACAGATACGCAGTATTTT
CASSPSGIGTDTQYF
>.|TRBD1|TRBJ1-1|TRBV14
TGTGCCAGCAGCCAGAGGACAGGCTCGAACACTGAAGCTTTCTTT
CASSQRTGSNTEAFF
>.|TRBD2|TRBJ2-3|TRBV5-1
TGCGCCAGCAGCTGGCGACCCCCGGGACTAGCGGGAGGCGAGACAGATACGCAGTATTTT
CASSWRPPGLAGGETDTQYF
>.|TRBD2|TRBJ2-1|TRBV7-9
TGTGCCAGCAGCTTTTCGACTAGCGGGAGTGTGGATGAGCAGTTCTTC
CASSFSTSGSVDEQFF
>.|.|TRBJ1-3|TRBV9
TGTGCCAGCAGCGTAAAAGACTCTGGAAACACCATATATTTT
CASSVKDSGNTIYF
>once|.|TRBJ1-1|TRBV14
TGTGCCAGCAGCCCAAGAGGGGGGTGGTTGGAAAACACTGAAGCTTTCTTT
CASSPRGGWLENTEAFF
>.|TRBD2|TRBJ2-7|TRBV6-1
TGTGCCAGCAGCGTATTGCCCCGGGAGGCGACACTCTTC
CASSVLPREATLF
>once|TRBD1|TRBJ2-7|TRBV25-1
TGTGCCAGCAGTGAATGGGGACAGGGAGGTTACGAGCAGTACTTC
CASSEWGQGGYEQYF
>.|.|TRBJ1-5|TRBV15
TGTGCCACCAGACCCGGGGCCACCCCAAATCAGCCCCAGCATTTT
CATRPGATPNQPQHF
>.|TRBD2|TRBJ2-5|TRBV5-4
TGTGCCAGCAGCTCCATCCCCGGGAGGCCCCAAGAGACCCAGTACTTC
CASSSIPGRPQETQYF
>.|TRBD2|TRBJ2-1|TRBV11-2
TGTGCCAGCAGCGGGAGACTAGCCCTCAATGAGCAGTTCTTC
CASSGRLALNEQFF
>.|TRBD2|TRBJ2-3|TRBV13
TGTGCCAGCAGCTTCGGGACTAGCGGGCCACAAACGCAGTATTTT
CASSFGTSGPQTQYF
>.|TRBD1|TRBJ2-5|TRBV7-2
TGTGCCAGCAGCCCGGGACAGGGGGGGTTGACCCAGTACTTC
CASSPGQGGLTQYF
>.|TRBD1|TRBJ1-5|TRBV27
TGTGCCAGCAGTTTACCCTCGGGACAGGGATCTTTCAATCAGCCCCAGCATTTT
CASSLPSGQGSFNQPQHF
>.|.|TRBJ2-5|TRBV5-1
TGCGCCAGCAGCTCGATGACGAATAACCAAGAGACCCAGTACTTC
CASSSMTNNQETQYF
>.|.|TRBJ1-1|TRBV9
TGTGCCAGCAGCGTAGTACAGAGCTACACTGAAGCTTTCTTT
CASSVVQSYTEAFF
>.|.|TRBJ2-7|TRBV5-4
TGTGCCAGCAGCGCCGGAAGGGGAGCCTACGAGCAGTACTTC
CASSAGRGAYEQYF
>.|.|TRBJ1-2|TRBV10-3
TGTGCCATCAGCGGAGTGGAAGGGGTCCCGACGAACTATGGCTACACCTTC
CAISGVEGVPTNYGYTF
>.|.|TRBJ1-3|TRBV6-5
TGTGCCAGCAGTACCGACAGGTGGATTGGAAACACCATATATTTT
CASSTDRWIGNTIYF
>.|.|TRBJ2-7|TRBV28
TGTGCCAGCAGCTTCCGGGGAATCTACGAGCAGTACTTC
CASSFRGIYEQYF
>.|.|TRBJ2-1|TRBV7-2
TGTGCCAGCAGCCAGGGGCGGGACTCCTACAATGAGCAGTTCTTC
CASSQGRDSYNEQFF
>.|.|TRBJ2-7|TRBV15
TGTGCCACCAGCAGGACGACCTATAGGGACGAGCAGTACTTC
CATSRTTYRDEQYF
>.|.|TRBJ2-3|TRBV6-5
TGTGCCAGCAGTTACCGGCAGGGGAAAGATACGCAGTATTTT
CASSYRQGKDTQYF
>.|.|TRBJ2-7|TRBV6-5
TGTGCCAGCAGTTACAGGGTTGCCTACGAGCAGTACTTC
CASSYRVAYEQYF
>.|TRBD1|TRBJ2-1|TRBV2
TGTGCCAGCAGCGAGGACAGGGGGAACTACAATGAGCAGTTCTTC
CASSEDRGNYNEQFF